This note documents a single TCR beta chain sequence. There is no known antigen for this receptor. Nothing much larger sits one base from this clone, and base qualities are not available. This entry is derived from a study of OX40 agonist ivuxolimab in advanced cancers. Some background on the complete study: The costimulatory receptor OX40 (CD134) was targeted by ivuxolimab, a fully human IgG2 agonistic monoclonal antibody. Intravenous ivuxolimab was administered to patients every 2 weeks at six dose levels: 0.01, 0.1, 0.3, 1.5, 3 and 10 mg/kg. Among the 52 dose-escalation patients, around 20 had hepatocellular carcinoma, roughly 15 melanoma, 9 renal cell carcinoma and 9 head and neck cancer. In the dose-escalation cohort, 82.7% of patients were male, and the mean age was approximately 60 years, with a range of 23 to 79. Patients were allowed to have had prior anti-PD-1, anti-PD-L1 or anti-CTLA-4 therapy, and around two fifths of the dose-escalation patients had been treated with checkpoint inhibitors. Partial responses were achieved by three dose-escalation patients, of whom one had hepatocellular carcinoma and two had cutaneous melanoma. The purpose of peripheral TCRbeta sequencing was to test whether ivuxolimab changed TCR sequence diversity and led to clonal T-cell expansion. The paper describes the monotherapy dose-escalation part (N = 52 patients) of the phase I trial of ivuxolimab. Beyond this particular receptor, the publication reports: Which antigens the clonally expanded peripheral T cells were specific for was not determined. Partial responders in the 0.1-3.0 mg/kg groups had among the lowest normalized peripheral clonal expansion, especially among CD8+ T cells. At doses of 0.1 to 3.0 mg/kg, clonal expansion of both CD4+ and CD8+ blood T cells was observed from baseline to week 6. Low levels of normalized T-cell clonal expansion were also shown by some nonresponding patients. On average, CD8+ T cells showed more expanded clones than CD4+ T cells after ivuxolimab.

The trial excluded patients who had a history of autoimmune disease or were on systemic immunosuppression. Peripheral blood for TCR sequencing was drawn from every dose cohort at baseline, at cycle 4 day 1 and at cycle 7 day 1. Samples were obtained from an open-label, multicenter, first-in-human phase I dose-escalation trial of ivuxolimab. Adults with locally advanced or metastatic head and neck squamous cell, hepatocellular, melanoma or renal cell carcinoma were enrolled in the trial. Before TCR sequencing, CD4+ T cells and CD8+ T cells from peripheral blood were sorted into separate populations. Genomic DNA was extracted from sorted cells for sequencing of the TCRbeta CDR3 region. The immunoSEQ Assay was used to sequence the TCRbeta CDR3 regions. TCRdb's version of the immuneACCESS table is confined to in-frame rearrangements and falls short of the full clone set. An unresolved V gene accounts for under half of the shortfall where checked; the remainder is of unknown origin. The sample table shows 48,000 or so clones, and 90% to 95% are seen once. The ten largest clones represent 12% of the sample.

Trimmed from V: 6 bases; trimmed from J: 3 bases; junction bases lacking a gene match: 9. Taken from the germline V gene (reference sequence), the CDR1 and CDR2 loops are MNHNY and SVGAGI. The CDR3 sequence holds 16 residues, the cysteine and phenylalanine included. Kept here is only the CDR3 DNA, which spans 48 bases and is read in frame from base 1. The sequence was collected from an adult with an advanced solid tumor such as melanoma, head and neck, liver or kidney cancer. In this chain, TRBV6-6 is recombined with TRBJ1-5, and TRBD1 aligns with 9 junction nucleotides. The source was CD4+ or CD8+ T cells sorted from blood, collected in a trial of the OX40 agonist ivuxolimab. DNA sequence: TGTGCCAGCAGACCCTGGACAGGGGCGTCCAATCAGCCCCAGCATTTT. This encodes CASRPWTGASNQPQHF.